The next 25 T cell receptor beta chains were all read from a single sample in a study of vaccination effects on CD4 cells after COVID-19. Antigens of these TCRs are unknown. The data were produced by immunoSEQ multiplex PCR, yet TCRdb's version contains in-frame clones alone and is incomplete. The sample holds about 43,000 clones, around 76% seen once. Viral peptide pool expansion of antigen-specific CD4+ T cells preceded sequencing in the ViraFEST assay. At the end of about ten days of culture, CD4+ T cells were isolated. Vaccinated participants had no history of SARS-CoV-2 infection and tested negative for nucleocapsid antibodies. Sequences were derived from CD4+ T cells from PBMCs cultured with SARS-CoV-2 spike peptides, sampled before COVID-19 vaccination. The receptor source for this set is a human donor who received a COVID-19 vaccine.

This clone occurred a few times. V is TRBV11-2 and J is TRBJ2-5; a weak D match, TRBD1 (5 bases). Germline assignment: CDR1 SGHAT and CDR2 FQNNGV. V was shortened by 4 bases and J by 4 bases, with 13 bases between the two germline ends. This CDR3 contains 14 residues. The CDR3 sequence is CASSSPGIGETQYF. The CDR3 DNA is TGTGCCAGCAGCTCCCCAGGGATTGGAGAGACCCAGTACTTC.

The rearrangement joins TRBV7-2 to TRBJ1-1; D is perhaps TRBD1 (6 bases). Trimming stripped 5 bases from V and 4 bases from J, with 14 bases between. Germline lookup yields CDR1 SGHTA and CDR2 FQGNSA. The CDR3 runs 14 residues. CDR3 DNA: TGTGCCAGCAGCAAACAGGGTGCTCGCACTGAAGCTTTCTTT. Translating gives CASSKQGARTEAFF.

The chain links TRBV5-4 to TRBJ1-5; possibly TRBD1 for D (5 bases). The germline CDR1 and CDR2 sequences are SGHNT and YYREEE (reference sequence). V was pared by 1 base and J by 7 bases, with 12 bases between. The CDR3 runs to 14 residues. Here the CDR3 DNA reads TGTGCCAGCAGCTTGTACGGGGGTGGCCAGCCCCAGCATTTT. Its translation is CASSLYGGGQPQHF.

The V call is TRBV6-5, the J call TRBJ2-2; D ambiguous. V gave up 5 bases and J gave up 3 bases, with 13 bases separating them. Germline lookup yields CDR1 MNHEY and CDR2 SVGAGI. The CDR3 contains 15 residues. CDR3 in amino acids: CASSRHSSHTGELFF. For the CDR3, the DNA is TGTGCCAGCAGTCGTCACTCCAGTCACACCGGGGAGCTGTTTTTT.

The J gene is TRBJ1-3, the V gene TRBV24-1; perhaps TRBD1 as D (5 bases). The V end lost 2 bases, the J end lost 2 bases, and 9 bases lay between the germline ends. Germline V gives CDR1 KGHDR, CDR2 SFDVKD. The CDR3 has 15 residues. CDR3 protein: CATSDSGTPGNTIYF. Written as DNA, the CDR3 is TGTGCCACCAGTGATTCCGGGACTCCTGGAAACACCATATATTTT.

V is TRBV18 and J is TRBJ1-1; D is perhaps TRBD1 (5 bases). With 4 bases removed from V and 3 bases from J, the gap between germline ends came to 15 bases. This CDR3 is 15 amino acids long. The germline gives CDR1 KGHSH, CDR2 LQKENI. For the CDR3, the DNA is TGTGCCAGCTCACGCGGCAACGCGGGGCACACTGAAGCTTTCTTT. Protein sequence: CASSRGNAGHTEAFF.

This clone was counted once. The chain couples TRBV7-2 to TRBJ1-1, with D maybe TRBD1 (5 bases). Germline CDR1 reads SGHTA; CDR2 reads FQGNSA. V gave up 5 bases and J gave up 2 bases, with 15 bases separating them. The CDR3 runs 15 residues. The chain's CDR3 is CASSTRGLPNTEAFF. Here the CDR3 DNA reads TGTGCCAGCAGCACCCGGGGGTTGCCTAACACTGAAGCTTTCTTT.

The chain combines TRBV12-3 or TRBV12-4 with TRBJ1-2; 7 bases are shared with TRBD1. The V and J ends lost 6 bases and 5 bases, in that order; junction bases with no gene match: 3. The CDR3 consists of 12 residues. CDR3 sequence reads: CASRTGRYGYTF. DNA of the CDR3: TGTGCCAGCAGGACAGGGAGATATGGCTACACCTTC.

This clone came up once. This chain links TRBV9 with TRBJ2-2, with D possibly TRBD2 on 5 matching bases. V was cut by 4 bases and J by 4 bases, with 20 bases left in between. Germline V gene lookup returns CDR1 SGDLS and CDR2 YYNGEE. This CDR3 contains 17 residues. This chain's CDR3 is CASSLSPNGLLTGELFF. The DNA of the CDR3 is TGTGCCAGCAGCCTTAGCCCTAACGGACTCCTCACCGGGGAGCTGTTTTTT.

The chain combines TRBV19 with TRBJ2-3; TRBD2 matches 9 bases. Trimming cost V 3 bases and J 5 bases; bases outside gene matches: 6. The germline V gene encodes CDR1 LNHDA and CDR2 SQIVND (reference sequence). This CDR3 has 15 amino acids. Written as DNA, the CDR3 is TGTGCCAGTAGTATTGGCGGGGGGGCCAAAGATACGCAGTATTTT. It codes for CASSIGGGAKDTQYF.

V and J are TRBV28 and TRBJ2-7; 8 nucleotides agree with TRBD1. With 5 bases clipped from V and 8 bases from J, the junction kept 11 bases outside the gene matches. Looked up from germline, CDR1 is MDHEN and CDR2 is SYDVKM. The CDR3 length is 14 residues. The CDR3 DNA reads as TGTGCCAGCAGTGGACCTGGACAGGGTGGCAAGCAGTACGTC. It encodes CASSGPGQGGKQYV.

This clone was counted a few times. CDR3 sequence: CASSLGRNYGYTF. In DNA, the CDR3 is TGTGCCAGCAGCCTGGGGCGAAACTATGGCTACACCTTC. The chain has TRBV5-6 and TRBJ1-2; tentative D call: TRBD1 (5 bases). This CDR3 is built from 13 residues. V was pared by 4 bases and J by 2 bases, with 9 bases between. The germline gives CDR1 SGHDT, CDR2 YYEEEE.

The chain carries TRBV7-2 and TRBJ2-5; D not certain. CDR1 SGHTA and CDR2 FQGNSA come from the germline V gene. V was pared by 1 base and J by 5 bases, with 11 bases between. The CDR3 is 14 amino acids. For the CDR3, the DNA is TGTGCCAGCAGCTTAGGGCAGCTCAGGGAGACCCAGTACTTC. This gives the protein CASSLGQLRETQYF.

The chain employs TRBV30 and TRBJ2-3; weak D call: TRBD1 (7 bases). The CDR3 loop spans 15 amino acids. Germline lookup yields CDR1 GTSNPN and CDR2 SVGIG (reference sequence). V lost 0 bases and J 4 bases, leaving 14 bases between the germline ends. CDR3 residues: CAWSVRGRGADTQYF. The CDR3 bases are TGTGCCTGGAGTGTACGGGGCAGGGGGGCAGATACGCAGTATTTT. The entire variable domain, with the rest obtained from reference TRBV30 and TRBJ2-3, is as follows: SQTIHQWPATLVQPVGSPLSLECTVEGTSNPNLYWYRQAAGRGLQLLFYSVGIGQISSEVPQNLSASRPQDRQFILSSKKLLLSDSGFYLCAWSVRGRGADTQYFGPGTRLTVL.

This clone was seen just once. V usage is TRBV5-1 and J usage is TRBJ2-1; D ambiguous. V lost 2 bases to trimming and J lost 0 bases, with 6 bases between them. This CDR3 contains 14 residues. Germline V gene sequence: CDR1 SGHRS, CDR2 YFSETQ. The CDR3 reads CASSFTHSYNEQFF. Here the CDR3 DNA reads TGCGCCAGCAGCTTTACACACTCCTACAATGAGCAGTTCTTC. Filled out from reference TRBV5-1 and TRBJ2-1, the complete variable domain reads KAGVTQTPRYLIKTRGQQVTLSCSPISGHRSVSWYQQTPGQGLQFLFEYFSETQRNKGNFPGRFSGRQFSNSRSEMNVSTLELGDSALYLCASSFTHSYNEQFFGPGTRLTVL.

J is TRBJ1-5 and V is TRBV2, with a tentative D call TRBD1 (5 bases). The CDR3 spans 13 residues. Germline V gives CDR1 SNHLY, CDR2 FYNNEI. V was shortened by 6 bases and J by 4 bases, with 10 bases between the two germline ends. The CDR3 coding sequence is TGTGCCAGCAGACCGTGGGGGAATCAGCCCCAGCATTTT. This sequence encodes CASRPWGNQPQHF.

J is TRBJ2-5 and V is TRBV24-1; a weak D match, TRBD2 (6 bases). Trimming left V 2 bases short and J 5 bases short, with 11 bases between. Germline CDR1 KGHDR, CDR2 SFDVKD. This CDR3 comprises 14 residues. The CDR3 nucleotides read TGTGCCACCAGTGATTCGGGGGTTCTGGAGACCCAGTACTTC. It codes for CATSDSGVLETQYF.

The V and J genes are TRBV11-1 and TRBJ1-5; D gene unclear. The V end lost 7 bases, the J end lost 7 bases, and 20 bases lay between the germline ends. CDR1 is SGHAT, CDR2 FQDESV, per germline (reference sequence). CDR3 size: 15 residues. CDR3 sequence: CASNPIPTIGQPQHF. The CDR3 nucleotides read TGTGCCAGCAACCCCATACCGACAATTGGGCAGCCCCAGCATTTT.

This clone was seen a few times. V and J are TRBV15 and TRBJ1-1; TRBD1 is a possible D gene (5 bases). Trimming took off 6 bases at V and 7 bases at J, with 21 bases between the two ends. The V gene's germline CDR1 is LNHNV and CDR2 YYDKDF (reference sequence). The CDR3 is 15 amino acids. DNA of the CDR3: TGTGCCACCAGGAGACCGGCCTGGGGCGGGCTTGAAGCTTTCTTT. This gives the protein CATRRPAWGGLEAFF.

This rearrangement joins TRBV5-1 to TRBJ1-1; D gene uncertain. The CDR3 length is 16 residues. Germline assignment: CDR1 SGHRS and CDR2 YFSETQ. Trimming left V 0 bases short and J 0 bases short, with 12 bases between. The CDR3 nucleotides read TGCGCCAGCAGCTTGGTCGCGGGAGACATGAACACTGAAGCTTTCTTT. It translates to CASSLVAGDMNTEAFF.

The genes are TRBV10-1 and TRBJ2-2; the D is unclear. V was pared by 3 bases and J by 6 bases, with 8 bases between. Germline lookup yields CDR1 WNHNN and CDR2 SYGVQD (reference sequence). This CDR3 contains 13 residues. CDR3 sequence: CASSDPPAGELFF. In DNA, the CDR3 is TGCGCCAGCAGTGATCCGCCAGCCGGGGAGCTGTTTTTT.

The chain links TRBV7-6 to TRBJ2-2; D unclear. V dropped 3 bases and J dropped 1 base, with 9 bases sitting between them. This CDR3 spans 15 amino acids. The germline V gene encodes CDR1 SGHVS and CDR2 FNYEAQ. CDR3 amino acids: CASSLVERNTGELFF. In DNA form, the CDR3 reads TGTGCCAGCAGCTTGGTTGAGCGGAACACCGGGGAGCTGTTTTTT.

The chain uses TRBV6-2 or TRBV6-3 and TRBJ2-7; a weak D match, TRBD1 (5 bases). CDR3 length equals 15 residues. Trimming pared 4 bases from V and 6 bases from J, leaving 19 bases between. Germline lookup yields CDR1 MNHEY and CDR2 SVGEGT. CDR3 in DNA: TGTGCCAGCAGTTCCCCGGACATCTCGCCCTCCGAGCAGTACGTC. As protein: CASSSPDISPSEQYV.

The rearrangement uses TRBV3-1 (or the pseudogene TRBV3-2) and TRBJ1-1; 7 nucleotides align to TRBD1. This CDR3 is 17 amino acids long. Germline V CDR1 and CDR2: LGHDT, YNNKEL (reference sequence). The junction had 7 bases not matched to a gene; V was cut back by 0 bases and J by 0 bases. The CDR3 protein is CASSQERGLAMNTEAFF. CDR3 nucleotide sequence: TGTGCCAGCAGCCAAGAAAGGGGGCTCGCTATGAACACTGAAGCTTTCTTT.

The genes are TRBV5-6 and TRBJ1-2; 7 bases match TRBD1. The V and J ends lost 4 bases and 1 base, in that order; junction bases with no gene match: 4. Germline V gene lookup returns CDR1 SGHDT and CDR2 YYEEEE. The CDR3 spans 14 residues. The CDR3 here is CASSRGTVNYGYTF. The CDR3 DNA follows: TGTGCCAGCAGCCGGGGGACAGTTAACTATGGCTACACCTTC.